This TCR beta chain stems from a study of blood T cells in healthy people across ages (dated by TCRdb to between 2015 and 2017). Looking at the study overall: Template switching captured roughly one uniquely barcoded TCR beta cDNA molecule per two T cells in model experiments. Two additional independent replicas of 1 million unique cDNA reads from the same blood draw were analyzed for two donors (one aged 18 to 29 and one aged 80 or older). The donors were divided into four age groups: young (average around 16 years), middle-aged (about 40), aged (approximately 62) and long-lived (82). To avoid experimental bias, donors of different ages were spread randomly across the sequencing lanes. To track age-related changes in TCR beta repertoire diversity, the study relied on deep sequencing normalized with unique cDNA molecular identifiers. The study at large found these results: Donor CMV infection status was unknown, potentially confounding age-related changes in expanded clonotypes. There was a strong correlation between observed TCR beta diversity and the percentage of naive T cells measured by flow cytometry. Because profiling used bulk unsorted PBMCs, naive and antigen-experienced compartments could not be compared conclusively. As age increased, observed TCR beta diversity per million T cells dropped in a roughly linear way, and a significant reduction was already evident by age 40. Compared with the aged group, more naive CD4+ T cells, fewer expanded clones and increased TCR diversity were shown by the long-lived group, suggesting age selection. Estimates of total diversity based on one million sequenced T cells were regarded as lower bounds and as underestimates.

In regard to this clonotype: Its specific antigen is unknown. Base-call qualities are not available, and no considerably larger clone is one nucleotide away.

According to the germline V gene (reference sequence), CDR1 reads LGHDT and CDR2 reads YNNKEL. Measured from the cysteine to the phenylalanine, the CDR3 is 17 residues long. The sequence is cut down to CDR3 DNA, 51 bases in frame from base 1. V and J are truncated by 1 base and 6 bases respectively, leaving an intervening sequence of 16 bases. The library was generated by 5' RACE. The listed sequencing device is Illumina HiSeq 2500. A second PCR of roughly 7 to 11 cycles was run with a J-beta primer mix and a sample-barcoded 5' primer. A template-switch 5' adaptor carrying 12 random nucleotides introduced a unique molecular identifier onto each TCR beta cDNA molecule. At least 3 million CDR3-containing paired-end reads were obtained from each sample. All of the RNA was converted into first-strand cDNA using the Mint cDNA synthesis kit, with a TRBC-specific oligonucleotide serving as the primer. Following uracil-DNA glycosylase treatment, a first 18-cycle PCR with universal primers M1SS and BC2_uni_R was performed on all cDNA. For the original study's pipeline: Each sample was normalized by randomly selecting 1 million high-quality reads, each carrying a distinct molecular identifier. Reads sharing molecular identifiers were discarded rather than binned into consensus sequences. CDR3 identification, clonotype clustering and error correction used MiTCR with a Q25 quality threshold and the strictest error-elimination algorithm. A nonparametric unseen species model with Euler transformation was used to estimate a lower bound on total TCR beta diversity. TCRdb passed the public sequencing reads through fastp at Q25 and MiXCR, retaining productive beta sequences. Rows merge per CDR3 protein into single entries with the most common DNA and genes. TCRdb assigned the V and J calls; the authors' analysis was not used. This sample gives 590,000 or so distinct CDR3 sequences in total; about 30% of them show up just once. Approximately 14% of the sample is held by the ten biggest clonotypes.

The donors were roughly 40 Caucasian individuals from Russia, aged roughly 6 to 100 years, who were systemically healthy. Around 9.8 milliliters of peripheral blood were collected from each donor into EDTA-treated Vacutainer tubes. Ficoll-Paque density-gradient centrifugation was used to isolate PBMCs, with at least 6 million obtained per sample. Trizol reagent was used to extract total RNA from the PBMCs, yielding at least 5.5 micrograms per sample. Naive CD45RAhigh/CD27high T cell percentages were measured by flow cytometry on a PBMC aliquot from every donor. The sequence is built from TRBV3-1 and TRBJ1-6; the D segment could be TRBD1, given 5 matching bases. Sequenced material: blood. This receptor was obtained from a woman older than 75 in good health. The nucleotide sequence reads TGTGCCAGCAGCCAAGGGGGGAGGTTTTCCCGTAATTCACCCCTCCACTTT. Its protein product is CASSQGGRFSRNSPLHF.